This T cell receptor (beta chain) was retrieved from a study of CD8+CD57+ T cells in acquired aplastic anemia. Whole-study results and caveats: Patients and controls shared under 35 CD8+ CDR3 sequences, highly expressed in patients.

Patients included in sequencing had previously demonstrated CD8+CD57+ cell expansion by flow cytometry. Patients had undergone no therapy by the time their blood was sampled. Comments on this clonotype: The antigen remains undetermined.

The germline CDR1 and CDR2 sequences are ENHRY and SYGVKD. V lost 0 bases to trimming and J lost 4 bases, with 12 bases between them. The CDR3 is 15 residues long. According to the study, genomic DNA was the template for TCR beta VDJ and CDR3 profiling. TCRdb passed the reads through MiXCR, listing each CDR3 protein once. The data show 55,000 to 60,000 distinct CDR3 sequences, approximately 50% seen once. Source material: sorted CD4+, CD8+, or CD8+CD57+ T cells (not recorded which) from PBMCs. The source of this sequence is a human donor with aplastic anemia. The gene calls are TRBV10-3 and TRBJ1-2; D is perhaps TRBD1 (5 bases). The chain's CDR3 is CAISESSGTSYGYTF. The CDR3, as DNA: TGTGCCATCAGTGAGTCCTCTGGGACGTCCTATGGCTACACCTTC.